These 5 T cell receptor beta chains originate from one sample sequenced in a study of blood T cells in healthy people across ages (dated by TCRdb to between 2015 and 2017). The library came from 5' RACE. The instrument given in TCRdb is Illumina HiSeq 2500. A second PCR of about 6 to 12 cycles was run with a J-beta primer mix and a sample-barcoded 5' primer. TCRdb ran its own pipeline on the public reads, namely fastp trimming at Q25 and MiXCR clone calling, and kept in-frame beta chains. Records with the same CDR3 protein are collapsed into one entry carrying the most frequent genes and DNA. The sample yields approximately 900,000 distinct CDR3 sequences; 25% to 30% were counted once. The biggest ten clones account for 10% of the sample. This sample was shared with a second study, whose subject was T cells of mothers and their children.

The sample taken for sequencing was blood. These receptors came from a woman in her 40s in good health.

This clonotype was detected many times. The CDR3 bases are TGTGCCAGCGCGACAGGGGAGACCTCTGAAGCTTTCTTT. It is translated as CASATGETSEAFF. The gene calls are TRBV6-2 or TRBV6-3 and TRBJ1-1, with 8 positions matching TRBD1. J lost 6 bases, V lost 8 bases, and 8 bases had no gene match. CDR3 size: 13 residues. Germline CDR1 MNHEY, CDR2 SVGEGT.

This chain connects TRBV18 to TRBJ2-1; 11 bases line up with TRBD1. CDR3 length: 17 residues. Germline-derived CDR1 and CDR2 are KGHSH and LQKENI. V lost 1 base to trimming and J lost 9 bases; unmatched junction nucleotides: 11. The DNA of the CDR3 is TGTGCCAGCTCACCACTTTTGCGGACAGGGGGCTCAGGTGAGCAGTTCTTC. This translates into CASSPLLRTGGSGEQFF.

Concerning this clonotype: The germline gene is not matched at one end of the junction; a read error may be the cause. The J gene is TRBJ2-7, the V gene TRBV5-6, with D uncertain. The CDR3 sequence is 13 residues long. Per the germline V gene, CDR1 is SGHDT and CDR2 is YYEEEE. The DNA of the CDR3 is TGTGACAGCAGCTCATCAACACTCCGCGAGCAGTACTTC. As protein: CDSSSSTLREQYF. Variable domain in full (rest from reference TRBV5-6 and TRBJ2-7): DAGVTQSPTHLIKTRGQQVTLRCSPKSGHDTVSWYQQALGQGPQFIFQYYEEEERQRGNFPDRFSGHQFPNYSSELNVNALLLGDSALYLCDSSSSTLREQYFGPGTRLTVT.

This clonotype has more than one count but fewer than ten. The chain recombines TRBV9 with TRBJ1-1; D unresolved. CDR1 and CDR2 (germline): SGDLS, YYNGEE. V was cut by 0 bases and J by 3 bases, with 12 bases left in between. The CDR3 covers 15 residues. As DNA, the CDR3 is TGTGCCAGCAGCGTAGTCCCCAACGGATACACTGAAGCTTTCTTT. This translates into CASSVVPNGYTEAFF.

The V and J genes are TRBV7-2 and TRBJ1-6, with no clear D. Germline lookup yields CDR1 SGHTA and CDR2 FQGNSA. CDR3 length: 16 residues. Trimming left V 6 bases short and J 4 bases short, with 16 bases between. The CDR3: CASSRQGPGYNSPLHF. DNA of the CDR3: TGTGCCAGCAGTCGTCAAGGTCCGGGGTATAATTCACCCCTCCACTTT.